This T cell receptor (beta chain) is drawn from a study of shared clonotypes between healthy human individuals. Findings and caveats of the study: Non-shared clonotypes showed lower generation probabilities than clonotypes common to all four donors. The expectation was that sequencing depth would affect clonotype sharing among donors.

CD4+ cell separation produced CD45RA+ naive and CD45RA-negative memory subsets. Comment on this clone: Its antigen is not identified. A read error may account for a junction end that differs from germline.

Sequenced by immunoSEQ multiplex PCR; TCRdb stores in-frame clones only, minus some. The sample has 1,400,000 or so clones; approximately 98.5% are singletons. What was sequenced was naive CD4+ T cells sorted from blood. Subset specified: CD45RA+ positively selected. The sequence was collected from a man in his thirties or forties in good health.

CDR3 DNA: TGTGTCAGCAGTGCCGGGACAGGGGGCAATGAGCAGTTCTTC. This gives the protein CVSSAGTGGNEQFF. V gene TRBV6-4 combines with J gene TRBJ2-1; 11 positions agree with TRBD1. The germline V gene has CDR1 MRHNA and CDR2 SNTAGT. The CDR3 runs to 14 residues.